What follows are 32 T cell receptor beta chains derived from one specimen sequenced in a study of T cell repertoires in cytomegalovirus infection. TCRdb reprocessed the reads with MiXCR, giving one entry per CDR3 protein. The sample includes 200,000 to 300,000 distinct CDR3 sequences, about 12% of them seen just once. Source material: PBMCs. The receptors were sampled from a human donor in good health (CMV status not recorded). Some clones in this sample may be carry-over from other donors' samples.

The sample holds many counts of this clonotype. The CDR3 coding sequence is TGTGCCAGCAGCCGGGACACCAGGGAGCCCCAGCATTTT. Its protein is CASSRDTREPQHF. This chain links TRBV7-2 with TRBJ1-5; the D gene is possibly TRBD1 (6 bases). This CDR3 spans 13 amino acids. The germline V gene encodes CDR1 SGHTA and CDR2 FQGNSA. V dropped 5 bases and J dropped 8 bases, with 13 bases sitting between them.

The V gene is TRBV5-4, the J gene TRBJ1-2; 8 nucleotides agree with TRBD1. CDR3 length: 17 amino acids. Trimming cost V 0 bases and J 2 bases; bases outside gene matches: 9. Germline CDR1 is SGHNT and CDR2 is YYREEE (reference sequence). In DNA, the CDR3 is TGTGCCAGCAGCTTGGTGACCCTGAGACAGGGGAACTATGGCTACACCTTC. Its translation: CASSLVTLRQGNYGYTF.

Many counts were recorded for this clonotype. The V and J genes are TRBV28 and TRBJ2-5, with 9 bases matching TRBD1. The CDR3 loop spans 17 amino acids. Losses at the gene ends were 5 bases for V and 5 bases for J; bases not matched to a gene: 15. CDR1 is MDHEN and CDR2 is SYDVKM in the germline V gene. DNA for the CDR3: TGTGCCAGCAGTCCCAGACAGGGGGGACGGGTCGGGGAGACCCAGTACTTC. Encoded protein: CASSPRQGGRVGETQYF.

To note about this clonotype: Possible read error: a much larger clone is one base away. The chain combines TRBV6-5 with TRBJ1-2; D possibly corresponds to TRBD1 (6 bases). The V gene lost 4 bases and the J gene lost 3 bases, with 15 bases spanning the gap. CDR1 and CDR2 (germline): MNHEY, SVGAGI. The CDR3 runs 15 residues. The CDR3 protein is CASSSARQAHYGYTF. In DNA, the CDR3 is TGTGCCAGCAGTTCCGCCCGACAGGCGCACTATGGCTACACCTTC.

This clonotype was picked up many times. The genes are TRBV7-3 and TRBJ2-5; D not resolved. V was trimmed by 2 bases and J by 2 bases, leaving 6 bases between them. Germline values: CDR1 SGHTA, CDR2 FQGTGA. This CDR3 spans 13 amino acids. The chain's CDR3 is CASSLSRQETQYF. The CDR3 nucleotides read TGTGCCAGCAGCTTATCTCGTCAAGAGACCCAGTACTTC.

This clonotype has at least ten counts. J is TRBJ2-1 and V is TRBV7-9, with TRBD2 matching 7 bases. The germline V gene has CDR1 SEHNR and CDR2 FQNEAQ (reference sequence). Trimming cost V 5 bases and J 4 bases; bases outside gene matches: 8. The CDR3 spans 15 residues. CDR3 nucleotides: TGTGCCAGCAGCGGGGGACTAAAAAGGTACAATGAGCAGTTCTTC. Encoded protein: CASSGGLKRYNEQFF.

The chain employs TRBV6-1 and TRBJ2-1; the match to TRBD1 covers 9 bases. CDR1 and CDR2 from the germline V gene are MNHNS and SASEGT. The V segment lost 1 base and the J segment 2 bases; nucleotides outside the gene matches: 0. The CDR3 contains 15 residues. The CDR3 region is CASSEGTGAYNEQFF. The CDR3 coding sequence is TGTGCCAGCAGTGAAGGGACAGGGGCCTACAATGAGCAGTTCTTC.

Comments on this clonotype: A read error is likely, as this CDR3 ends without the conserved phenylalanine or tryptophan. The chain is built from TRBV29-1 and TRBJ1-1; D perhaps matches TRBD1 (6 bases). The CDR3 sequence is 11 residues long. V was pared by 4 bases and J by 8 bases, with 11 bases between. Germline V gene data show CDR1 as SQVTM and CDR2 as ANQGSEA. DNA of the CDR3: TGCAGCGTTGCGGGGGGCGGAGAAGCTTTCTTG. Its protein is CSVAGGGEAFL.

V gene TRBV4-3 combines with J gene TRBJ1-1; D is undetermined. Germline-derived CDR1 and CDR2 are LGHNA and YSLEER. The CDR3 loop spans 14 amino acids. Trimming left V 4 bases short and J 1 base short, with 10 bases between. CDR3 region: CASSPLPGNTEAFF. In DNA, the CDR3 is TGCGCCAGCAGCCCCCTACCCGGGAACACTGAAGCTTTCTTT.

This clonotype was seen only a few times. Here the CDR3 DNA reads TGCGCCAGCAGCTTGGCCGGGACGATCCACGAGCAGTACTTC. This translates into CASSLAGTIHEQYF. The V and J genes are TRBV5-1 and TRBJ2-7, with D possibly called TRBD1 or TRBD2 (5 bases each). The V end was cut by 0 bases, the J end by 5 bases, with 12 bases between. CDR3 length: 14 amino acids. The germline CDR1 and CDR2 sequences are SGHRS and YFSETQ.

The chain couples TRBV6-5 to TRBJ2-7; perhaps TRBD1 as D (6 bases). Trimming cost V 10 bases and J 9 bases, with 28 bases left between them. The germline CDR1 and CDR2 sequences are MNHEY and SVGAGI. The CDR3 contains 15 residues. The CDR3 region has the DNA TGTGCCACCAGCTTAATAGCAGGGGCCCCCATTGGGCAGTACTTC. This translates into CATSLIAGAPIGQYF.

This clonotype was counted ten times or more. V gene TRBV6-2 or TRBV6-3 combines with J gene TRBJ2-2; 7 nucleotides line up with TRBD1. CDR3 length: 14 amino acids. Germline values: CDR1 MNHEY, CDR2 SVGEGT. J was trimmed by 6 bases and V by 5 bases; bases with no gene match: 6. CDR3: CASSQYRGPGELFF. The CDR3 nucleotides read TGTGCCAGCAGTCAGTACAGGGGTCCCGGGGAGCTGTTTTTT.

This clonotype was counted many times. This chain joins TRBV28 and TRBJ2-7; 7 nucleotides line up with TRBD2. Per the germline V gene, CDR1 is MDHEN and CDR2 is SYDVKM. V shed 4 bases and J 4 bases; nucleotides not matched to a gene: 10. This CDR3 comprises 15 residues. CDR3 residues: CASSSTEGGRYEQYF. The CDR3 DNA is TGTGCCAGCAGTTCGACAGAGGGAGGGAGATACGAGCAGTACTTC.

This clonotype came up many times. The chain carries TRBV7-3 and TRBJ2-3, with D possibly matching TRBD2 (6 bases). Germline V gene sequence: CDR1 SGHTA, CDR2 FQGTGA. Trimming took off 2 bases at V and 2 bases at J, with 8 bases between the two ends. The CDR3 loop spans 14 amino acids. CDR3 nucleotides: TGTGCCAGCAGCTTAGCGGGAACCACAGATACGCAGTATTTT. Protein: CASSLAGTTDTQYF.

This clonotype has at least ten counts. The V call is TRBV4-1, the J call TRBJ2-3; maybe TRBD2 (6 bases). The V gene's germline CDR1 is MGHRA and CDR2 YSYEKL. The CDR3 is made up of 14 amino acids. Deletions cut 0 bases from V and 4 bases from J, with 8 bases between. CDR3 sequence reads: CASSQDPGADTQYF. The CDR3 DNA reads TGCGCCAGCAGCCAAGACCCGGGGGCAGATACGCAGTATTTT.

The gene calls are TRBV12-3 or TRBV12-4 and TRBJ1-5, with 8 positions matching TRBD1. The CDR3 is 15 amino acids. V shed 5 bases, J shed 5 bases, and the junction held 8 bases outside the gene matches. The CDR3 nucleotides are TGTGCCAGCAGTCTAACAGGGACAGGAGATCAGCCCCAGCATTTT. It translates to CASSLTGTGDQPQHF.

Concerning this clonotype itself: Since a much larger clone is just one base distant, this may be a read error. V gene TRBV28 combines with J gene TRBJ1-2; 11 bases fit TRBD1. The CDR3 length is 16 residues. CDR1 and CDR2 (germline): MDHEN, SYDVKM. The CDR3 nucleotides read TGTACCAGCAGTCCCACCGGGACAGGGGGGCGTTATGGCTACACCTTC. This gives the protein CTSSPTGTGGRYGYTF.

This clonotype was detected ten times or more. The V gene is TRBV7-9, the J gene TRBJ2-1, with D perhaps matching TRBD2 (5 bases). CDR3 size: 12 residues. Trimming shortened V by 5 bases and J by 8 bases, and 10 bases separated the two germline ends. Germline V gene lookup returns CDR1 SEHNR and CDR2 FQNEAQ (reference sequence). The CDR3 coding sequence is TGTGCCAGCAGCCCTCCCGGGGATGAGCAGTTCTTC. It encodes CASSPPGDEQFF. The full variable domain, with the rest looked up from reference TRBV7-9 and TRBJ2-1, is DTGVSQNPRHKITKRGQNVTFRCDPISEHNRLYWYRQTLGQGPEFLTYFQNEAQLEKSRLLSDRFSAERPKGSFSTLEIQRTEQGDSAMYLCASSPPGDEQFFGPGTRLTVL.

This clonotype was seen ten or more times. This rearrangement joins TRBV7-2 to TRBJ2-3, with no clear D. The CDR3 consists of 13 residues. V lost 4 bases and J 7 bases, leaving 12 bases between the germline ends. CDR1 and CDR2 from the germline V gene are SGHTA and FQGNSA. The CDR3: CASSSLILNTQYF. The CDR3 bases are TGTGCCAGCAGCTCGCTGATCTTGAATACGCAGTATTTT.

This clonotype showed up many times. The rearrangement joins TRBV7-2 to TRBJ1-2, with D uncertain. Germline CDR1 reads SGHTA; CDR2 reads FQGNSA. With 1 base removed from V and 4 bases from J, the gap between germline ends came to 13 bases. The length of the CDR3 is 15 residues. The CDR3 loop is CASSLDTASPYGYTF. The CDR3 nucleotides are TGTGCCAGCAGCTTAGACACAGCTTCTCCCTATGGCTACACCTTC.

This clonotype was observed many times. DNA of the CDR3: TGTGCCAGCATTTCGCGGGACAGGGGAGATCAGCCCCAGCATTTT. This translates into CASISRDRGDQPQHF. The rearrangement uses TRBV28 and TRBJ1-5; 10 nucleotides align to TRBD1. Germline V gene sequence: CDR1 MDHEN, CDR2 SYDVKM. V dropped 7 bases and J dropped 5; count of bases not matched to a gene: 8. The CDR3 is 15 amino acids.

This clonotype was observed many times. The chain joins TRBV12-3 or TRBV12-4 to TRBJ2-1; 7 bases agree with TRBD2. The CDR3 spans 14 residues. The V segment lost 3 bases and the J segment 8 bases; nucleotides outside the gene matches: 7. CDR3 region: CASSLREGHHEQFF. The DNA for the CDR3 is TGTGCCAGCAGTTTGAGGGAGGGCCACCATGAGCAGTTCTTC.

This chain uses TRBV7-6 with TRBJ2-3, with TRBD2 matching over 8 bases. Trimming at V came to 4 bases and at J to 2 bases, leaving 11 bases not matched to a gene. Germline CDR1 and CDR2: SGHVS and FNYEAQ. This CDR3 comprises 17 residues. This CDR3 is CASSYSGGGGATDTQYF. The CDR3 bases are TGTGCCAGCAGCTACTCGGGAGGGGGGGGGGCCACAGATACGCAGTATTTT.

This clonotype showed up just a few times. V and J are TRBV29-1 and TRBJ2-3; no clear D gene. The CDR3 extends over 12 amino acids. The germline V gene encodes CDR1 SQVTM and CDR2 ANQGSEA. The V and J ends lost 7 bases and 2 bases respectively, with 10 bases between them. The CDR3 is CSERPDTDTQYF. CDR3 nucleotide sequence: TGCAGCGAACGACCCGACACAGATACGCAGTATTTT.

The V gene is TRBV5-5, the J gene TRBJ1-2; TRBD1 matches at 7 bases. The CDR3 is made up of 14 amino acids. Germline V lookup: CDR1 SGHKS, CDR2 YYEKEE (reference sequence). Trimming removed 4 bases from V and 3 bases from J; junction bases left unmatched: 6. The CDR3 region is CASSPTGPYYGYTF. CDR3 DNA sequence: TGTGCCAGCAGCCCGACAGGGCCATACTATGGCTACACCTTC.

Ten or more counts support this clonotype. V gene TRBV7-9 combines with J gene TRBJ2-7, with no clear D. Germline V gene lookup returns CDR1 SEHNR and CDR2 FQNEAQ (reference sequence). V gave up 0 bases and J gave up 3 bases, with 12 bases separating them. This CDR3 comprises 15 residues. CDR3 residues: CASSLAPDGFYEQYF. The CDR3 region has the DNA TGTGCCAGCAGCTTAGCCCCGGACGGCTTCTACGAGCAGTACTTC.

This clonotype was picked up many times. The chain joins TRBV7-9 to TRBJ2-1; the match to TRBD2 covers 8 bases. The germline V gene encodes CDR1 SEHNR and CDR2 FQNEAQ (reference sequence). The ends lost 5 bases at V and 7 bases at J; junction bases unmatched: 13. This CDR3 is 16 amino acids long. In nucleotides, the CDR3 is TGTGCCAGCAGCCCTAGGACTAGCACATTTGTAAATGAGCAGTTCTTC. It encodes CASSPRTSTFVNEQFF.

The J gene is TRBJ1-1, the V gene TRBV5-4; unclear D gene. The CDR3 is 15 amino acids. The germline V gene has CDR1 SGHNT and CDR2 YYREEE (reference sequence). Trimming shortened V by 1 base and J by 3 bases, and 13 bases separated the two germline ends. CDR3 residues: CASSLKLWGDTEAFF. CDR3 nucleotide sequence: TGTGCCAGCAGCTTGAAGTTATGGGGTGACACTGAAGCTTTCTTT.

This clonotype was detected many times. The V gene is TRBV12-3 or TRBV12-4, the J gene TRBJ2-1; D is uncertain. The CDR3 has 13 residues. Trimming left V 1 base short and J 2 bases short, with 3 bases between. CDR3 bases: TGTGCCAGCAGTTTAGGGCCCTACAATGAGCAGTTCTTC. The encoded protein is CASSLGPYNEQFF.

Ten or more counts support this clonotype. The chain recombines TRBV6-6 with TRBJ2-1; 8 positions match TRBD1. The CDR3 is 20 residues long. CDR1 is MNHNY, CDR2 SVGAGI, per germline (reference sequence). V lost 0 bases, J lost 3 bases, and 16 bases stayed unmatched. In nucleotides, the CDR3 is TGTGCCAGCAGTTACTCGAGGGGTTTTCAGGGGGCTTTGAACTACAATGAGCAGTTCTTC. It codes for CASSYSRGFQGALNYNEQFF.

There are many counts of this clonotype. The gene calls are TRBV6-2 or TRBV6-3 and TRBJ1-5; a possible D gene is TRBD1 (5 bases). The CDR3 covers 14 residues. Trimming stripped 7 bases from V and 7 bases from J, with 17 bases between. From germline, CDR1 is MNHEY and CDR2 SVGEGT. This chain's CDR3 is CASNIQGPVQPQHF. The CDR3 region has the DNA TGTGCCAGCAACATCCAGGGTCCAGTGCAGCCCCAGCATTTT.

This clonotype was observed many times. The gene calls are TRBV12-3 or TRBV12-4 and TRBJ1-1; D is uncertain. Deletions cut 3 bases from V and 1 base from J, with 12 bases between. The CDR3 spans 15 residues. CDR3 coding DNA: TGTGCCAGCAGTTTTGGACCCAGAGGGAACACTGAAGCTTTCTTT. It specifies CASSFGPRGNTEAFF.